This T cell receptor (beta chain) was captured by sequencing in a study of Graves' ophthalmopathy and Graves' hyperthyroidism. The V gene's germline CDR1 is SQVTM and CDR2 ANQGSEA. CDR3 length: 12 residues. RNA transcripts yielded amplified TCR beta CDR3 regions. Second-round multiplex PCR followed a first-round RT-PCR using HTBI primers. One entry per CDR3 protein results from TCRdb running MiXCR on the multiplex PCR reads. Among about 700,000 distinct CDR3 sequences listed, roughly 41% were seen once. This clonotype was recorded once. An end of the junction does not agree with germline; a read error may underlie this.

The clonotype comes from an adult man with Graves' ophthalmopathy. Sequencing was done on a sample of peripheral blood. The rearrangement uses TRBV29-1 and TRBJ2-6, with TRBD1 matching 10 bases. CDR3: CSVEKTGGTEAF. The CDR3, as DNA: TGCAGCGTTGAAAAGACAGGGGGCACTGAAGCTTTC. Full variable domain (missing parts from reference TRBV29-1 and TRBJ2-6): SAVISQKPSRDICQRGTSLTIQCQVDSQVTMMFWYRQQPGQSLTLIATANQGSEATYESGFVIDKFPISRPNLTFSTLTVSNMSPEDSSIYLCSVEKTGGTEAFGAGSRLTVL.